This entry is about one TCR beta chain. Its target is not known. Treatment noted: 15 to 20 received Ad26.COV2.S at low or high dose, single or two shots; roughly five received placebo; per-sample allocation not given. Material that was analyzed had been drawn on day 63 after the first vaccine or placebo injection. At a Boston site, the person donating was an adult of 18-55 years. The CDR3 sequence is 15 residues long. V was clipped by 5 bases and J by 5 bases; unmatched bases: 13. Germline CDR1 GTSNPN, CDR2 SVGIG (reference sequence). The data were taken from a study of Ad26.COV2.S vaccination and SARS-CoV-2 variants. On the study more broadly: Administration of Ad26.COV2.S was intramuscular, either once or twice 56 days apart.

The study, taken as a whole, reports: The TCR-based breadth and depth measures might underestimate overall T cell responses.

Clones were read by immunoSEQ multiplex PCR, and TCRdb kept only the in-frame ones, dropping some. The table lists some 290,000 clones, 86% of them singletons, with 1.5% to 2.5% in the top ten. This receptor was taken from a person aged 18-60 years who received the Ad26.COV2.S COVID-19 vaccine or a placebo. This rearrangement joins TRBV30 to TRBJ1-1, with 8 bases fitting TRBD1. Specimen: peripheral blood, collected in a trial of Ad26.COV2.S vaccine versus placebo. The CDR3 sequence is CAWSTVDRDWTEAFF. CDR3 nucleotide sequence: TGTGCCTGGTCTACCGTGGACAGGGATTGGACTGAAGCTTTCTTT.